This TCR beta chain was captured by sequencing in a study of T cell responses to AZD1222 COVID-19 vaccine. General observations from the study: Donors in the cohort were predominantly white British and more often female, and clonal diversity was possibly underestimated. Breadth and depth of Spike-specific TCRs rose after two AZD1222 doses.

Remarks on this clone: Its cognate antigen is unknown.

The V and J ends lost 3 bases and 0 bases respectively, with 11 bases between them. Germline CDR1 is GTSNPN and CDR2 is SVGIG (reference sequence). The CDR3 covers 15 residues. Only in-frame clones appear in the TCRdb table, and some are missing; sequencing was by immunoSEQ multiplex PCR. In the table there are 90,000 to 120,000 clones, about 92% of which are singletons. The source was peripheral blood, collected 28 days after the second AZD1222 dose. This chain links TRBV30 with TRBJ1-4; D may be TRBD1 (6 bases). This TCR came from an adult who received the AZD1222 COVID-19 vaccine. CDR3 sequence reads: CAWSAGQTTNEKLFF. The CDR3 coding sequence is TGTGCCTGGAGCGCTGGACAGACAACTAATGAAAAACTGTTTTTT.